Listed here is a single TCR beta chain. What it binds is not known. This sample stems from a study of T cell responses to AZD1222 COVID-19 vaccine. Study-wide points: Along spike, vaccine-associated CD4 TCRs were found throughout, with dominance at 160-218 and 743-854. Unmutated variant regions are reportedly targeted by nearly half of spike-specific TCRs. After the peak T cell response, and only then, were repertoires sampled.

Sequencing used immunoSEQ multiplex PCR; TCRdb keeps in-frame clones, though not all of them. The data show 140,000 to 150,000 clones, with 80% to 90% seen just once and around 8% held by the top ten. Germline loops: CDR1 LNHDA, CDR2 SQIVND (reference sequence). The CDR3 length is 16 residues. Trimming cost V 7 bases and J 5 bases; bases outside gene matches: 16. The sequence was collected from an adult in good health. This specimen consisted of peripheral blood, obtained on day 0 of AZD1222 vaccination. The gene calls are TRBV19 and TRBJ1-1; 7 nucleotides agree with TRBD1. CDR3 in amino acids: CASNDVGGTLGTEAFF. CDR3 DNA: TGTGCCAGTAATGATGTAGGGGGCACCCTCGGGACTGAAGCTTTCTTT.